A single sample is the source of the 20 T cell receptor beta chains below, sequenced in a study of identical twins. MiXCR, applied by TCRdb to the 5' RACE reads, yields one record per CDR3 protein. This table holds roughly 1,500,000 distinct CDR3 sequences, less than 35% found once. The sequenced sample consisted of cord blood. The source is a newborn girl in good health.

The chain is built from TRBV5-1 and TRBJ1-1; D not certain. CDR1 is SGHRS, CDR2 YFSETQ, per germline. V gave up 3 bases and J gave up 3 bases, with 9 bases separating them. The CDR3 loop spans 13 amino acids. The CDR3 sequence: CASSSFGDTEAFF. The CDR3, as DNA: TGCGCCAGCAGCTCTTTCGGGGACACTGAAGCTTTCTTT. The variable domain in full, with the rest retrieved from reference TRBV5-1 and TRBJ1-1, is KAGVTQTPRYLIKTRGQQVTLSCSPISGHRSVSWYQQTPGQGLQFLFEYFSETQRNKGNFPGRFSGRQFSNSRSEMNVSTLELGDSALYLCASSSFGDTEAFFGQGTRLTVV.

The chain has TRBV28 and TRBJ2-5; TRBD2 aligns across 7 bases. The closer fit of TRBJ2-1 to the DNA end suggests the J call may be wrong. The CDR3 runs 14 residues. Germline assignment: CDR1 MDHEN and CDR2 SYDVKM. CDR3 sequence (DNA): TGTGCCAGCAGTTTGCTAGCGGACCAAGAGACCCAGTTCTTC. Translation gives CASSLLADQETQFF.

The V and J genes are TRBV6-5 and TRBJ1-2, with D unclear. Germline V gene data show CDR1 as MNHEY and CDR2 as SVGAGI. Trimming pared 0 bases from V and 2 bases from J, leaving 7 bases between. The CDR3 sequence is 14 residues long. CDR3 in amino acids: CASSYSTSNYGYTF. CDR3 sequence (DNA): TGTGCCAGCAGTTACTCGACTAGCAACTATGGCTACACCTTC.

J is TRBJ2-5 and V is TRBV5-4; no reliable D call. The DNA end is a closer match to TRBJ2-7, so the J assignment may be wrong. This CDR3 has 18 residues. The germline V gene encodes CDR1 SGHNT and CDR2 YYREEE (reference sequence). CDR3 DNA: TGTGCCAGCAGCCCCCCCCGTACGGTTCTAGTATGGTTTTACGAGCAGTACTTC. It codes for CASSPPRTVLVWFYEQYF.

Ten or more counts support this clonotype. The chain links TRBV6-2 or TRBV6-3 to TRBJ2-3; tentatively, D is TRBD1 or TRBD2 (5 bases each). Germline V gives CDR1 MNHEY, CDR2 SVGEGT. Trimming took off 6 bases at V and 8 bases at J, with 12 bases between the two ends. CDR3 length: 12 amino acids. CDR3 bases: TGTGCCAGCAGCCTGGGACGCGTTACGCAGTATTTT. Its protein product is CASSLGRVTQYF.

This clonotype was recorded at least ten times. This rearrangement joins TRBV29-1 to TRBJ2-1; 11 bases line up with TRBD2. The germline V gene has CDR1 SQVTM and CDR2 ANQGSEA. CDR3 length: 15 residues. V was pared by 2 bases and J by 8 bases, with 8 bases of the junction left unmatched. The CDR3 nucleotides are TGCAGCGTTGAATATGGTAGCGGGGGGGCATATGAGCAGTTCTTC. It codes for CSVEYGSGGAYEQFF.

This chain links TRBV20-1 with TRBJ2-7; 9 positions match TRBD2. The germline V gene has CDR1 DFQATT and CDR2 SNEGSKA (reference sequence). J gave up 6 bases and V 4 bases, and 7 bases lay outside the gene matches. This CDR3 region has 13 residues. CDR3 DNA sequence: TGCAGTGCTACTGCCTTTAGCGGGAGCGAGCAGTACTTC. Its translation is CSATAFSGSEQYF.

This clonotype was counted only a few times. The chain links TRBV5-1 to TRBJ2-3; the match to TRBD1 covers 7 bases. Germline V gene data show CDR1 as SGHRS and CDR2 as YFSETQ. V gave up 3 bases and J gave up 2 bases; unmatched junction bases: 6. The CDR3 sequence is 15 residues long. As DNA, the CDR3 is TGCGCCAGCAGCTCCGGACAGGCCTACACAGATACGCAGTATTTT. Translated: CASSSGQAYTDTQYF.

The chain joins TRBV12-3 or TRBV12-4 to TRBJ1-5; 8 bases line up with TRBD1. V shed 3 bases, J shed 11 bases, and the junction held 6 bases outside the gene matches. This CDR3 contains 13 residues. The CDR3 loop is CASSLPPGGTQHF. The DNA of the CDR3 is TGTGCCAGCAGTTTGCCCCCAGGGGGCACCCAGCATTTT.

V and J are TRBV25-1 and TRBJ2-2; the D is unclear. Germline CDR1 MGHDK, CDR2 SYGVNS. This CDR3 has 12 residues. V lost 4 bases and J lost 6, with 6 bases in between. CDR3 DNA sequence: TGTGCCAGCAGTGCAGTCCCCGGGGAGCTGTTTTTT. This translates into CASSAVPGELFF. The full variable domain, rest sourced from reference TRBV25-1 and TRBJ2-2, is EADIYQTPRYLVIGTGKKITLECSQTMGHDKMYWYQQDPGMELHLIHYSYGVNSTEKGDLSSESTVSRIRTEHFPLTLESARPSHTSQYLCASSAVPGELFFGEGSRLTVL.

In its sample, this clonotype was seen a few times. The chain uses TRBV18 and TRBJ2-7; 7 bases line up with TRBD2. The CDR3 extends over 15 amino acids. Germline V CDR1 and CDR2: KGHSH, LQKENI. Trimming took 2 bases from V and 2 from J; bases not matched to a gene: 6. The CDR3 nucleotides read TGTGCCAGCTCACCAGGGACTATTCGAGCCTACGAGCAGTACTTC. Translated: CASSPGTIRAYEQYF. The whole variable domain, remainder taken from reference TRBV18 and TRBJ2-7, is NAGVMQNPRHLVRRRGQEARLRCSPMKGHSHVYWYRQLPEEGLKFMVYLQKENIIDESGMPKERFSAEFPKEGPSILRIQQVVRGDSAAYFCASSPGTIRAYEQYFGPGTRLTVT.

This clonotype was observed a few times. This chain uses TRBV7-2 with TRBJ2-3; possible D gene TRBD1, 6 bases. V was cut by 2 bases and J by 2 bases, with 11 bases left in between. There are 15 residues in the CDR3. The germline gives CDR1 SGHTA, CDR2 FQGNSA. For the CDR3, the DNA is TGTGCCAGCAGCTTATTAAGGGGGAACACAGATACGCAGTATTTT. It codes for CASSLLRGNTDTQYF. Full variable domain (missing parts from reference TRBV7-2 and TRBJ2-3): GAGVSQSPSNKVTEKGKDVELRCDPISGHTALYWYRQSLGQGLEFLIYFQGNSAPDKSGLPSDRFSAERTGGSVSTLTIQRTQQEDSAVYLCASSLLRGNTDTQYFGPGTRLTVL.

The chain combines TRBV28 with TRBJ1-6, with 7 positions matching TRBD1. The CDR3 covers 15 residues. Germline loops: CDR1 MDHEN, CDR2 SYDVKM. The J segment lost 7 bases and the V segment lost 3 bases, leaving 6 bases of the junction unmatched. The DNA of the CDR3 is TGTGCCAGCAGTTTCCCTAGACAGGGAAATTCACCCCTCCACTTT. Amino acids: CASSFPRQGNSPLHF.

The sample holds many counts of this clonotype. The chain employs TRBV6-5 and TRBJ2-4; the match to TRBD2 covers 12 bases. V dropped 5 bases and J dropped 5; count of bases not matched to a gene: 1. This CDR3 contains 14 residues. Per the germline V gene, CDR1 is MNHEY and CDR2 is SVGAGI. The CDR3: CASSRLAGENIQYF. The CDR3 coding sequence is TGTGCCAGCAGTCGACTAGCGGGAGAAAACATTCAGTACTTC.

This clonotype occurred a few times. This chain links TRBV29-1 with TRBJ2-1, with D possibly called TRBD1 or TRBD2 (5 bases each). V gave up 3 bases and J gave up 2 bases, with 11 bases separating them. This CDR3 has 14 residues. The germline CDR1 and CDR2 sequences are SQVTM and ANQGSEA. The chain's CDR3 is CSVDGDQTYNEQFF. The CDR3 DNA reads TGCAGCGTTGACGGGGACCAGACCTACAATGAGCAGTTCTTC.

This clonotype was detected a few times. The V call is TRBV7-9, the J call TRBJ1-1, with D possibly being TRBD1 (5 bases). This CDR3 is 17 amino acids long. Looked up from germline, CDR1 is SEHNR and CDR2 is FQNEAQ (reference sequence). The V end was cut by 5 bases, the J end by 1 base, with 20 bases between. As DNA, the CDR3 is TGTGCCAGCAGCGCAAGCCGGGGCCCCTCTCAGAACACTGAAGCTTTCTTT. This encodes CASSASRGPSQNTEAFF.

The table lists this clonotype with a few counts. The V gene is TRBV7-9, the J gene TRBJ2-4, with 7 positions matching TRBD2. Germline CDR1 and CDR2: SEHNR and FQNEAQ (reference sequence). The CDR3 totals 17 residues. V was clipped by 1 base and J by 14 bases; unmatched bases: 20. The CDR3 coding sequence is TGTGCCAGCAGCTTAGGATCCCCTAGGTACGGCGGGAGAAATAAGTACTTC. It is translated as CASSLGSPRYGGRNKYF.

V usage is TRBV20-1 and J usage is TRBJ2-2; tentative D call: TRBD2 (6 bases). V was pared by 0 bases and J by 6 bases, with 11 bases between. Germline CDR1 and CDR2: DFQATT and SNEGSKA (reference sequence). The CDR3 is 14 amino acids. The CDR3 is CSAREVGLAGELFF. In nucleotides, the CDR3 is TGCAGTGCTAGAGAAGTGGGACTTGCCGGGGAGCTGTTTTTT.

This clonotype was counted between two and nine times. The gene calls are TRBV12-5 and TRBJ1-1, with 7 bases lining up with TRBD1. The CDR3 consists of 19 residues. Germline V gene lookup returns CDR1 LGHNT and CDR2 FRNRAP. Germline trimming cut 1 base from V and 5 bases from J; bases unmatched to any gene: 19. CDR3 nucleotides: TGTGCTAGTGGTTTGGGTTATCCCGACCACCTCACAGGGGAGACTGAAGCTTTCTTT. Amino acid sequence: CASGLGYPDHLTGETEAFF. Filled out from reference TRBV12-5 and TRBJ1-1, the complete variable domain reads DARVTQTPRHKVTEMGQEVTMRCQPILGHNTVFWYRQTMMQGLELLAYFRNRAPLDDSGMPKDRFSAEMPDATLATLKIQPSEPRDSAVYFCASGLGYPDHLTGETEAFFGQGTRLTVV.

This clonotype came up a few times. The V gene is TRBV25-1, the J gene TRBJ2-1; 10 nucleotides line up with TRBD1. From germline, CDR1 is MGHDK and CDR2 SYGVNS. V dropped 8 bases and J dropped 4; count of bases not matched to a gene: 11. This CDR3 has 16 residues. This CDR3 is CASQKTGGYQYNEQFF. CDR3 bases: TGTGCCAGCCAAAAGACAGGGGGCTATCAATACAATGAGCAGTTCTTC.